One and the same sample provided the 18 T cell receptor beta chains below, sequenced in a study of blood T cell repertoires in COVID-19. Repertoires were generated with immunoSEQ multiplex PCR, while TCRdb's copy carries only in-frame clones and drops some. The data show about 250,000 clones, 88% seen once. Sample: PBMCs or T cells enriched from blood (not recorded which). The receptors stem from a woman aged 45-65 years who had recovered from COVID-19.

CDR3 bases: TGTGCCAGCAGGTGGACAGTCTCTGGAAACACCATATATTTT. This encodes CASRWTVSGNTIYF. V is TRBV2 and J is TRBJ1-3; possible D gene TRBD1, 6 bases. The V end was cut by 6 bases, the J end by 0 bases, with 9 bases between. The CDR3 has 14 residues. Germline CDR1 reads SNHLY; CDR2 reads FYNNEI.

V gene TRBV11-2 combines with J gene TRBJ1-3, with a weak D call TRBD1 (6 bases). V was pared by 4 bases and J by 5 bases, with 15 bases between. The CDR3 has 15 residues. The germline V gene has CDR1 SGHAT and CDR2 FQNNGV. CDR3 region: CASSSPGTSRNTIYF. The CDR3 bases are TGTGCCAGCAGCTCCCCAGGGACAAGCAGAAACACCATATATTTT.

The rearrangement links TRBV6-2 or TRBV6-3 to TRBJ1-1; TRBD1 matches at 10 bases. Trimming at V came to 4 bases and at J to 4 bases, leaving 3 bases not matched to a gene. Germline values: CDR1 MNHEY, CDR2 SVGEGT. The CDR3 has 14 amino acids. CDR3 region: CASSSTGGITEAFF. The CDR3 coding sequence is TGTGCCAGCAGTTCGACAGGGGGCATCACTGAAGCTTTCTTT.

This clone was counted a single time. The chain has TRBV15 and TRBJ2-1; D is possibly TRBD2 (6 bases). Trimming cost V 0 bases and J 9 bases, with 15 bases left between them. Germline CDR1 is LNHNV and CDR2 is YYDKDF (reference sequence). The CDR3 length is 15 residues. This CDR3 is CATSRDPGSVSEQFF. CDR3 sequence (DNA): TGTGCCACCAGCAGAGATCCCGGGAGTGTGAGTGAGCAGTTCTTC. Filled out from reference TRBV15 and TRBJ2-1, the complete variable domain reads DAMVIQNPRYQVTQFGKPVTLSCSQTLNHNVMYWYQQKSSQAPKLLFHYYDKDFNNEADTPDNFQSRRPNTSFCFLDIRSPGLGDTAMYLCATSRDPGSVSEQFFGPGTRLTVL.

The CDR3 region has the DNA TGTGCCAGCAGTTGGGGACTAGCGGGAGACGAGCAGTTCTTC. Translating gives CASSWGLAGDEQFF. The genes are TRBV2 and TRBJ2-1; 14 bases agree with TRBD2. The V gene's germline CDR1 is SNHLY and CDR2 FYNNEI. CDR3 length equals 14 residues. Losses at the gene ends were 5 bases for V and 10 bases for J; bases not matched to a gene: 4.

The chain joins TRBV28 to TRBJ2-7, with 11 positions matching TRBD1. Germline V gene sequence: CDR1 MDHEN, CDR2 SYDVKM. The CDR3 length is 15 residues. The trim removed 4 bases at V and 3 bases at J, leaving 5 bases unmatched. DNA of the CDR3: TGTGCCAGCAGTTCAGGCGGGACAGGGGGCTACGAGCAGTACTTC. Its translation is CASSSGGTGGYEQYF.

This clone was detected only once. The rearrangement links TRBV11-1 to TRBJ2-2; 13 bases map to TRBD2. The CDR3 is 16 residues long. The J segment lost 4 bases and the V segment lost 5 bases, leaving 4 bases of the junction unmatched. The V gene's germline CDR1 is SGHAT and CDR2 FQDESV (reference sequence). The CDR3 DNA is TGTGCCAGCAGCATGGGACTAGCGGGAAGCACCGGGGAGCTGTTTTTT. Encoded protein: CASSMGLAGSTGELFF. The full variable domain, in which reference TRBV11-1 and TRBJ2-2 provide the parts outside the CDR3, is EAEVAQSPRYKITEKSQAVAFWCDPISGHATLYWYRQILGQGPELLVQFQDESVVDDSQLPKDRFSAERLKGVDSTLKIQPAELGDSAMYLCASSMGLAGSTGELFFGEGSRLTVL.

The chain carries TRBV9 and TRBJ1-4, with 7 bases fitting TRBD1. J lost 8 bases, V lost 4 bases, and 2 bases had no gene match. Germline V gene data show CDR1 as SGDLS and CDR2 as YYNGEE. The CDR3 loop spans 12 amino acids. The CDR3 sequence: CASSPGGEKLFF. The CDR3 coding sequence is TGTGCCAGCAGCCCAGGGGGGGAAAAACTGTTTTTT.

The CDR3 DNA sequence: TGTGCCAGTAGCCCTGGACACCGTCCAGATACGCAGTATTTT. Translation: CASSPGHRPDTQYF. The genes are TRBV19 and TRBJ2-3; TRBD1 might be the D (5 bases). Germline V gene lookup returns CDR1 LNHDA and CDR2 SQIVND (reference sequence). The CDR3 loop spans 14 amino acids. Trimming took off 6 bases at V and 4 bases at J, with 14 bases between the two ends.

The sample holds one count of this clone. In this CDR3 the conserved last residue, phenylalanine or tryptophan, is missing, so a read error is likely. Because the CDR3's place on the DNA is in doubt, the DNA is left out and the CDR3 is given as listed by TCRdb. The V gene is TRBV4-1, the J gene TRBJ1-1; the DNA was not used to check the table's D call, TRBD1. Germline V lookup: CDR1 MGHRA, CDR2 YSYEKL. The CDR3 length is 13 residues, termini included. CDR3: CASSPGTGKPKLI.

This clone was found once. The V call is TRBV28, the J call TRBJ2-7; 8 bases are shared with TRBD2. This CDR3 comprises 16 residues. The V gene end was trimmed by 4 bases and the J gene end by 1 base; junction bases not matched to a gene: 9. CDR1 is MDHEN, CDR2 SYDVKM, per germline. The CDR3, as DNA: TGTGCCAGCAGTTCGAGCGGGAGCACCGGGTCCTACGAGCAGTACTTC. This sequence encodes CASSSSGSTGSYEQYF.

The CDR3 loop reads CASSPREGIRTDTQYF. The CDR3 DNA sequence: TGTGCCAGCAGCCCGAGGGAGGGAATAAGGACAGATACGCAGTATTTT. V is TRBV11-2 and J is TRBJ2-3; 7 nucleotides align to TRBD2. The ends lost 5 bases at V and 3 bases at J; junction bases unmatched: 11. There are 16 residues in the CDR3. Germline V gene lookup returns CDR1 SGHAT and CDR2 FQNNGV. Using reference TRBV11-2 and TRBJ2-3 for the parts outside the CDR3, the full variable domain is EAGVAQSPRYKIIEKRQSVAFWCNPISGHATLYWYQQILGQGPKLLIQFQNNGVVDDSQLPKDRFSAERLKGVDSTLKIQPAKLEDSAVYLCASSPREGIRTDTQYFGPGTRLTVL.

The chain combines TRBV7-2 with TRBJ2-2, with D unclear. Trimming left V 7 bases short and J 7 bases short, with 16 bases between. The CDR3 contains 14 residues. Per germline, CDR1 SGHTA and CDR2 FQGNSA. CDR3 amino acids: CASTRNSELGELFF. In DNA form, the CDR3 reads TGTGCCAGCACCAGGAACAGTGAACTCGGGGAGCTGTTTTTT. Full variable domain (missing parts from reference TRBV7-2 and TRBJ2-2): GAGVSQSPSNKVTEKGKDVELRCDPISGHTALYWYRQSLGQGLEFLIYFQGNSAPDKSGLPSDRFSAERTGGSVSTLTIQRTQQEDSAVYLCASTRNSELGELFFGEGSRLTVL.

The chain employs TRBV9 and TRBJ1-1; D possibly corresponds to TRBD1 (6 bases). Germline V lookup: CDR1 SGDLS, CDR2 YYNGEE. This CDR3 contains 17 residues. The V end lost 4 bases, the J end lost 1 base, and 20 bases lay between the germline ends. CDR3 protein: CASSPRRQAGPNTEAFF. CDR3 sequence (DNA): TGTGCCAGCAGCCCTCGCAGACAGGCAGGTCCGAACACTGAAGCTTTCTTT.

The gene calls are TRBV6-5 and TRBJ2-7, with D possibly TRBD1 on 5 matching bases. CDR3 length: 15 residues. V lost 0 bases to trimming and J lost 1 base, with 10 bases between them. Germline V lookup: CDR1 MNHEY, CDR2 SVGAGI. The CDR3 sequence: CASSYSTATSYEQYF. CDR3 nucleotide sequence: TGTGCCAGCAGTTACTCGACAGCCACTTCCTACGAGCAGTACTTC.

This chain joins TRBV4-2 and TRBJ1-1; D uncertain. The CDR3 has 14 amino acids. Looked up from germline, CDR1 is LGHNA and CDR2 is YNFKEQ. V lost 2 bases to trimming and J lost 1 base, with 8 bases between them. CDR3 region: CASSQSWANTEAFF. The CDR3 DNA reads TGTGCCAGCAGCCAATCATGGGCGAACACTGAAGCTTTCTTT.

The V call is TRBV24-1, the J call TRBJ2-3; TRBD2 aligns across 10 bases. V gave up 3 bases and J gave up 6 bases; unmatched junction bases: 8. The CDR3 consists of 16 residues. Germline-derived CDR1 and CDR2 are KGHDR and SFDVKD. CDR3 region: CATSDRAGGPPDTQYF. The DNA for the CDR3 is TGTGCCACCAGTGATCGAGCGGGAGGGCCCCCGGATACGCAGTATTTT.

The genes are TRBV11-1 and TRBJ2-7, with D uncertain. This CDR3 has 14 residues. V lost 2 bases and J lost 0, with 8 bases in between. Germline CDR1 reads SGHAT; CDR2 reads FQDESV (reference sequence). This CDR3 reads CASSLRYDSYEQYF. CDR3 DNA: TGTGCCAGCAGCTTACGGTACGACTCCTACGAGCAGTACTTC.